This T cell receptor (beta chain) was profiled in a study of blood T cell repertoires in COVID-19. The table came from immunoSEQ multiplex PCR; TCRdb's copy has only in-frame clones and leaves some out. The data contain some 98,000 clones, 84% of them singletons. Per the germline V gene, CDR1 is MGHDK and CDR2 is SYGVNS. The CDR3 consists of 13 residues. J lost 7 bases, V lost 7 bases, and 8 bases had no gene match. This sequence was found in a man aged 55 to 70 with acute or convalescent COVID-19. The source material was peripheral blood. V gene TRBV25-1 combines with J gene TRBJ1-2, with 8 positions matching TRBD1. CDR3 in DNA: TGTGCCAGCACCGGAAACGACAGGGGTGGCTACACCTTC. Translated: CASTGNDRGGYTF.